The clone carrying this T cell receptor (beta chain) was observed at least ten times. The antigen is unknown. CDR3 size: 13 residues. Germline V lookup: CDR1 SNHLY, CDR2 FYNNEI. V was trimmed by 2 bases and J by 10 bases, leaving 9 bases between them. Samples came from axillary lymph nodes draining the breast cancer. This sample was included in a study of breast tumors, draining lymph nodes, adjacent tissues. Findings of the study overall: Data only fit, rather than demonstrated, lymph node origin of most tumor T cells. Tumor TCR diversity was below lymph nodes but above nontumor tissue. Tumor and nontumor repertoires were significantly more similar in luminal-like than in basal-like breast cancer.

TCRdb itself ran the multiplex PCR reads through MiXCR, one entry per CDR3 protein. This table has about 200,000 distinct CDR3 sequences, 30% to 40% appearing once. V and J are TRBV2 and TRBJ1-6; D unclear. The TCR sequence derives from a female donor with breast cancer. Some clones in this sample may be carry-over from other donors' samples. Material for sequencing was axillary lymph node tissue. CDR3 protein: CASSEILESPLHF. CDR3 sequence (DNA): TGTGCCAGCAGTGAAATCTTAGAATCACCCCTCCACTTT.